A selection of T cell receptor beta chains follows, all from one sample in a study of blood T cells in healthy people across ages. Via MiXCR, TCRdb re-called the 5' RACE reads, giving one row per CDR3 protein. Of about 1.6 million distinct CDR3 sequences listed, about 35% are singletons. The sequenced material came from blood. The origin of the receptors is a woman aged 25-40 years in good health. Each CDR3 is given with its conserved first and last residue. Each record gives: D gene, clone size, V gene, J gene, CDR3 DNA, CDR3 protein. The D gene is left open where the match is weak. Only some rows state a clone size, as once, few, many or a class for expanded clones.

TRBD1	few	TRBV29-1	TRBJ1-4	TGCAGCGTTTACGATGGACAGGGGGCAACTAATGAAAAACTGTTTTTT	CSVYDGQGATNEKLFF
TRBD1	NA	TRBV18	TRBJ2-7	TGTGCCAGCTCAGCCGGGACAGGGATAAACTACGAGCAGTACTTC	CASSAGTGINYEQYF
TRBD1	few	TRBV6-6	TRBJ1-2	TGTGCCAGCAGTTACGGGAAGGCAGGGGGTAACTATGGCTACACCTTC	CASSYGKAGGNYGYTF
NA	NA	TRBV11-2	TRBJ2-7	TGTGCCAGCAGCTTAAGGGTCGGCTGGCAGAACGAGCAGTACTTC	CASSLRVGWQNEQYF
TRBD2	few	TRBV7-3	TRBJ2-7	TGTGCCAGCAGCTATTCCGCAAGCGGGAGCGACGAGCAGTACTTC	CASSYSASGSDEQYF
TRBD1	few	TRBV2	TRBJ1-2	TGTGCCAGCAGGGCGGGACAGGGGGCCTATGGCCACACCTTC	CASRAGQGAYGHTF
TRBD2	NA	TRBV7-8	TRBJ2-3	TGTGCCAGCAGCTTCTTCTCAACTAGCGGGGGCGACAAGGTATCAGATACGCAGTATTTT	CASSFFSTSGGDKVSDTQYF
NA	few	TRBV3-1	TRBJ2-7	TGTGCCAGCAGCCAAGTACCGAACGAGCAGTACTTC	CASSQVPNEQYF
NA	many	TRBV12-3/TRBV12-4	TRBJ2-7	TGTGCCAGCAGTTTGGCCGTGACACTTTACTACGAGCAGTACTTC	CASSLAVTLYYEQYF
NA	NA	TRBV7-9	TRBJ2-7	TGTGCCAGCAGCTTAGGTGTCGGGAGCGCCTACGAGCAGTACTTC	CASSLGVGSAYEQYF
TRBD2	few	TRBV20-1	TRBJ2-3	TGCAGTGCCAGATCGCGGGAGAGCACAGATACGCAGTATTTT	CSARSRESTDTQYF
NA	many	TRBV6-6	TRBJ2-5	TGTGCCAGCAGTGGTTCGGCAGAGACCCAGTACTTC	CASSGSAETQYF
NA	many	TRBV10-3	TRBJ2-6	TGTGCCACCCGTTCATTGTCTGGGGCCAACGTCCTGACTTTC	CATRSLSGANVLTF
TRBD1	NA	TRBV10-1	TRBJ2-7	TGCGCCAGCAGTTCAGCCGGGACAGCCTACGAGCAGTACTTC	CASSSAGTAYEQYF
TRBD1	many	TRBV12-3/TRBV12-4	TRBJ2-3	TGTGCCAGCAGTAAACAACAGGGGGGTACGCAGTATTTT	CASSKQQGGTQYF
NA	few	TRBV27	TRBJ1-2	TGTGCCAGCAAAGGACAGAGTGCGAATGGCTACACCTTC	CASKGQSANGYTF
TRBD2	NA	TRBV5-1	TRBJ2-5	TGCGCCAGCAGCTTTCGAAGCGGGACGGGGACCCAGTACTTC	CASSFRSGTGTQYF
NA	NA	TRBV18	TRBJ2-5	TGTGCCAGCTCACCTGGGGCCGTCCAAGATACCCAGTACTTC	CASSPGAVQDTQYF
NA	few	TRBV7-8	TRBJ2-2	TGTGCCAGCAGCTTCCGGGACTACACCGGGGAGCTGTTTTTT	CASSFRDYTGELFF
NA	few	TRBV18	TRBJ2-7	TGTGCCAGCTCACCACGGCTCCCAGAAGCTGAGCAGTACTTC	CASSPRLPEAEQYF
TRBD1	NA	TRBV5-4	TRBJ2-1	TGTGCCAGCAGCCCCGGACAGGGAGAGACCCAGTTCTTC	CASSPGQGETQFF
NA	NA	TRBV27	TRBJ2-1	TGTGCCAGCAGTCCGGACGTTAGCTCCTACAATGAGCAGTTCTTC	CASSPDVSSYNEQFF
NA	few	TRBV27	TRBJ2-1	TGTGCCAGCTCTGGCGCAGCCTACTACAATGAGCAGTTCTTC	CASSGAAYYNEQFF
TRBD1	NA	TRBV6-1	TRBJ2-5	TGTGCCAGCAGGGAGAGACAGGGGAGAGAGACCCAGTACTTC	CASRERQGRETQYF
TRBD2	few	TRBV20-1	TRBJ2-5	TGCAGTGCTAGGGATCACGGACTAGCGGGGTTTCAAGAGACCCAGTACTTC	CSARDHGLAGFQETQYF
NA	few	TRBV3-1	TRBJ2-3	TGTGCCAGCAGCCAAATCCAACTAGCAACAGATACGCAGTATTTT	CASSQIQLATDTQYF